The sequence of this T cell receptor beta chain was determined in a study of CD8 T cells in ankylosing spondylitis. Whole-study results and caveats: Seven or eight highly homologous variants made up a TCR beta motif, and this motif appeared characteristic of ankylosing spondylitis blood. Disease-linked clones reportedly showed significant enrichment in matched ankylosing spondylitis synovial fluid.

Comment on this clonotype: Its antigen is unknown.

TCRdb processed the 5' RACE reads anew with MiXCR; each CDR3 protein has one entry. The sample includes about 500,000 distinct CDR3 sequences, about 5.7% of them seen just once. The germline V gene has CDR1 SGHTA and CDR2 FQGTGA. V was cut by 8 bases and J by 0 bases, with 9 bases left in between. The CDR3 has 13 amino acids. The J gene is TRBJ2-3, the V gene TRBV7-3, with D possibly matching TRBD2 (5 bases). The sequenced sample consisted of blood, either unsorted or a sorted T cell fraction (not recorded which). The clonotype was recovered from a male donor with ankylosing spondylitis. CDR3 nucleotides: TGTGCCAGCGGCCGAGGGAGCACAGATACGCAGTATTTT. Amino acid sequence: CASGRGSTDTQYF.